Listed below are T cell receptor beta chains from one sample, sequenced in a study of cytomegalovirus exposure and HLA in healthy donors. Data came from immunoSEQ multiplex PCR; TCRdb stores just in-frame clones and leaves some out. The sample records under 200,000 clones, over 80% being singletons. Material for sequencing was PBMCs. All receptors derive from a girl aged 5-17 years in good health and CMV-seropositive. Both conserved end residues are part of each CDR3. A D gene is named only where the DNA matches it firmly. Not all rows give a size; the values are once, few, many and, for expanded clones, a class.

>14|few|TRBV21-1|NA|TRBJ2-7
TGTGCCAGCAGCATCTCAGCGGGAGTGTGGGAGCAGTACTTC
CASSISAGVWEQYF
>20|NA|TRBV28|NA|TRBJ2-5
TGTGCCAGCAGTTTTTACCTGACCCCCCGCCCCGGACGGACTTCTGAGACCCAGTACTTC
CASSFYLTPRPGRTSETQYF
>13|NA|TRBV7-9|NA|TRBJ2-2
TGTGCCAGCAGCCCACAGGGCTCCGGGGAGCTGTTTTTT
CASSPQGSGELFF
>15|NA|TRBV9|NA|TRBJ2-1
TGTGCCAGCAGCGTAGCAAGCCCCGCGACTTATGAGCAGTTCTTC
CASSVASPATYEQFF
>15|NA|TRBV19|NA|TRBJ1-4
TGTGCCACCCGGACACTTCGTGGGACTAATGAAAAACTGTTTTTT
CATRTLRGTNEKLFF
>18|NA|TRBV14|NA|TRBJ2-1
TGTGCCAGCAGCCAACGGAGGATAGCGCTACCTTCCTACAATGAGCAGTTCTTC
CASSQRRIALPSYNEQFF
>15|NA|TRBV7-2|NA|TRBJ1-1
TGTGCCAGCAGCTTAGCGTCGGTACTGAACACTGAAGCTTTCTTT
CASSLASVLNTEAFF
>16|NA|TRBV6-6|TRBD2|TRBJ2-1
TGTGCCAGCAGTTACTCGATGGCGGGGGGGCACAATGAGCAGTTCTTC
CASSYSMAGGHNEQFF
>15|NA|TRBV2|NA|TRBJ1-2
TGTGCCAGCAGCCTCGGGAGGTCTAGGGTTTCGGGCTACACCTTC
CASSLGRSRVSGYTF
>16|few|TRBV18|NA|TRBJ2-1
TGTGCCAGCTCACCACCCTCGGAGAGTAAATATGCCGCGCAGTTCTTC
CASSPPSESKYAAQFF
>10|NA|TRBV29-1|NA|TRBJ1-1
TGCAGAGCGGGGGTCACTGAAGCTTTCTTT
CRAGVTEAFF
>16|NA|TRBV29-1|NA|TRBJ1-5
TGCAGCGTTGAAGACCCCGGGGGTATGAGGAATCAGCCCCAGCATTTT
CSVEDPGGMRNQPQHF
>15|NA|TRBV6-6|TRBD2|TRBJ2-1
TGTGCCACCCGGGGACTAGCGGGACCAAACAATGAGCAGTTCTTC
CATRGLAGPNNEQFF
>15|NA|TRBV5-1|NA|TRBJ2-5
TGCGCCAGCAGCTTCGAGCCTACGGCAGGGGAGACCCAGTACTTC
CASSFEPTAGETQYF
>14|NA|TRBV30|TRBD1|TRBJ1-2
TGTGCCTGGAGTGGGGACAGGAGGGGTCCTGGCTACACCTTC
CAWSGDRRGPGYTF
>13|NA|TRBV15|NA|TRBJ1-2
TGTGCCACCTCCCCAGGGCCGGACTATGGCTACACCTTC
CATSPGPDYGYTF
>13|NA|TRBV25-1|TRBD2|TRBJ2-1
TGTGCCAGCAGTGAATTAGCTAGCGGGCTGAAGTTCTTC
CASSELASGLKFF
>18|once|TRBV28|TRBD2|TRBJ2-5
TGTGCCAGCAGTTTTGGACTAGCGGGGGGGCCCGCCGTTGAGACCCAGTACTTC
CASSFGLAGGPAVETQYF
>15|NA|TRBV5-1|NA|TRBJ2-6
TGCGCCAGCAGCTTGCGGGTCTCCGGGGCCAACGTCCTGACTTTC
CASSLRVSGANVLTF
>12|NA|TRBV6-5|NA|TRBJ1-1
TGTGCCAGCAGTTACGGAGGAGGTGACGCTTTCTTT
CASSYGGGDAFF
>14|NA|TRBV5-6|TRBD1|TRBJ2-7
TGTGCCAGCAGCTTCCGGGACAGGGGGAGGGAGCAGTACTTC
CASSFRDRGREQYF
>13|NA|TRBV7-2|TRBD1|TRBJ1-1
TGTGCCAGCAGTTTCGGGACAGGGTCGGAAGCTTTCTTT
CASSFGTGSEAFF
>14|NA|TRBV6-1|TRBD2|TRBJ2-3
TGTGCCAGCAGAGCTAGCGGCTCCACAGATACGCAGTATTTT
CASRASGSTDTQYF
>15|NA|TRBV4-1|TRBD1|TRBJ1-5
TGCGCCAGCAGCCTACAGGGGTCAGGTACTCAGCCCCAGCATTTT
CASSLQGSGTQPQHF
>18|NA|TRBV19|TRBD1|TRBJ2-2
TGTGCCAGTAGTATGTTACTTGGACAGGGGGACGGCACCGGGGAGCTGTTTTTT
CASSMLLGQGDGTGELFF
>16|once|TRBV11-2|TRBD1|TRBJ1-5
TGTGCCAGCAGCTTAGGCGCGACAGGGGTCTCTCAGCCCCAGCATTTT
CASSLGATGVSQPQHF
>13|NA|TRBV5-4|NA|TRBJ2-3
TGTGCCAGCAGCTTGCTTGAGGGAGATACGCAGTATTTT
CASSLLEGDTQYF
>19|NA|TRBV19|TRBD2|TRBJ2-1
TGTGCCAGTAGTACTATAAAACTAGCGGGGTGGAGCTCCTACAATGAGCAGTTCTTC
CASSTIKLAGWSSYNEQFF
>15|NA|TRBV21-1|NA|TRBJ2-5
TGTGCCAGCAGCAAAGAGGATAGCGGGGCGGAGACCCAGTACTTC
CASSKEDSGAETQYF
>14|NA|TRBV7-8|NA|TRBJ1-3
TGTGCCAGCAGCTTTGGGGGGACTGGAAACACCATATATTTT
CASSFGGTGNTIYF
>15|once|TRBV4-2|NA|TRBJ2-1
TGTGCCAGCAGCCACCCCGGGAGTCGAAACAATGAGCAGTTCTTC
CASSHPGSRNNEQFF